The present T cell receptor (beta chain) was sequenced within a study of T cells in Graves' hyperthyroidism and ophthalmopathy. Study findings and constraints: The majority of expanded thyroid clonotypes above 0.001 also appeared in blood.

Uncontrolled infections, other autoimmune diseases, pregnancy or lactation led to exclusion of patients. With V trimmed by 6 bases and J by 4 bases, 6 bases remained unmatched. CDR1 and CDR2 from the germline V gene are SNHLY and FYNNEI. CDR3 length: 15 amino acids. This clonotype has a count of ten or more. Its antigen is undetermined. Authors of the study amplified TCR beta CDR3 regions from RNA transcripts. HTBI primers were the set used in a first-round RT-PCR of the TCR CDR3. MiXCR, applied by TCRdb to the multiplex PCR reads, yields one record per CDR3 protein. The sample lists a few hundred thousand distinct CDR3 sequences, about a fifth seen once, with 40% in the top ten.

This clonotype was obtained from a man aged 18-30 years with Graves' ophthalmopathy. Input material: blood. The genes are TRBV2 and TRBJ2-2; 9 nucleotides line up with TRBD2. CDR3 protein: CASRGGGAATGELFF. CDR3 sequence (DNA): TGTGCCAGCAGGGGCGGGGGGGCCGCCACCGGGGAGCTGTTTTTT.